What follows is one T cell receptor (beta chain) and its context. Its antigen is as yet unknown. Other DNA sequences in this specimen translate into the identical CDR3. Reverse transcribing all isolated RNA meant expressed TCRB transcripts were sequenced. Assay: immunoSEQ multiplex PCR; the TCRdb copy retains only in-frame clones and omits some. This table has hundreds of thousands of clones, around 15% appearing once. The CDR3 extends over 13 amino acids. Germline-derived CDR1 and CDR2 are SQVTM and ANQGSEA. The V gene lost 6 bases and the J gene lost 0 bases, with 11 bases spanning the gap. A single heparinised blood sample, averaging about 120 mL, was obtained per donor. A sort by CD45RO/CCR7/CD25/CD127/CD95/CD27 yielded CD4+ naive, central memory, regulatory and stem cell-like memory cells. All sorted populations exceeded 98% purity. The data originate from a study of beta chain features in type 1 diabetes.

Findings and caveats of the study: Shortening that was moderate but significant affected the TCRB CDR3s of Type 1 diabetes patients in all four CD4+ subsets.

The TCR comes from a man younger than 30 with type 1 diabetes. Source material: naive CD4+ T cells from blood. This rearrangement joins TRBV29-1 to TRBJ1-1; D is possibly TRBD1 (6 bases). The CDR3 coding sequence is TGCAGCGTCGGGTGGGACATGAACACTGAAGCTTTCTTT. This sequence encodes CSVGWDMNTEAFF.